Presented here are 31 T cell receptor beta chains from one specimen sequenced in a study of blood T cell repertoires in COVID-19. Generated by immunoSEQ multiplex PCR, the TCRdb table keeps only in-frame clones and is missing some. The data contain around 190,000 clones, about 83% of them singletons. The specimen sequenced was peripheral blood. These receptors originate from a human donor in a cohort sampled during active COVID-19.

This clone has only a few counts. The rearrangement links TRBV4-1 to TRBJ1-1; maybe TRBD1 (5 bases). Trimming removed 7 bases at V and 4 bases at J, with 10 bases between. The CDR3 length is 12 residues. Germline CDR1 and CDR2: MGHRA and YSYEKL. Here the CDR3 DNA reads TGCGCCAGCACCCGGGGGAGCACTGAAGCTTTCTTT. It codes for CASTRGSTEAFF.

CDR3 residues: CASSLGGAGAYEQYF. DNA for the CDR3: TGCGCCAGCAGCTTGGGGGGCGCAGGCGCCTACGAGCAGTACTTC. The V gene is TRBV5-1, the J gene TRBJ2-7, with a possible D match to TRBD1 (5 bases). Deletions cut 0 bases from V and 2 bases from J, with 12 bases between. This CDR3 comprises 15 residues. CDR1 and CDR2 from the germline V gene are SGHRS and YFSETQ. Full variable domain (outside the CDR3, taken from reference TRBV5-1 and TRBJ2-7): KAGVTQTPRYLIKTRGQQVTLSCSPISGHRSVSWYQQTPGQGLQFLFEYFSETQRNKGNFPGRFSGRQFSNSRSEMNVSTLELGDSALYLCASSLGGAGAYEQYFGPGTRLTVT.

The DNA of the CDR3 is TGTGCCAGCAGCCCACATGACTCACTAGCGGGAGAGACCCAGTACTTC. It encodes CASSPHDSLAGETQYF. V and J are TRBV7-3 and TRBJ2-5; the match to TRBD2 covers 9 bases. The germline gives CDR1 SGHTA, CDR2 FQGTGA. Trimming took 5 bases from V and 4 from J; bases not matched to a gene: 11. This CDR3 comprises 16 residues.

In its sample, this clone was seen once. This CDR3 reads CASSSPREMAFF. In DNA form, the CDR3 reads TGTGCCAGCAGCTCCCCCCGGGAAATGGCTTTCTTT. V is TRBV6-2 or TRBV6-3 and J is TRBJ1-1; D unclear. Germline V gene sequence: CDR1 MNHEY, CDR2 SVGEGT. Trimming pared 6 bases from V and 11 bases from J, leaving 16 bases between. This CDR3 has 12 residues.

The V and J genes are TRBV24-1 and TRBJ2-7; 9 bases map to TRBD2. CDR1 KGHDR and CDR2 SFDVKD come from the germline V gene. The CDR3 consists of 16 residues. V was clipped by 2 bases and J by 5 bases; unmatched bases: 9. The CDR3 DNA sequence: TGTGCCACCAGTGATTCTGGGTCCAGCGGGAGGAACGAGCAGTACTTC. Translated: CATSDSGSSGRNEQYF.

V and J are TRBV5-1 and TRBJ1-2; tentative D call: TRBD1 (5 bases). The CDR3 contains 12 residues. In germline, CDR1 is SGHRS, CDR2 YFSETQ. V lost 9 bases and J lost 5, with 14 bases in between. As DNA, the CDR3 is TGCGCCACCCGAGGATCAGGGTATGGCTACACCTTC. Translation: CATRGSGYGYTF.

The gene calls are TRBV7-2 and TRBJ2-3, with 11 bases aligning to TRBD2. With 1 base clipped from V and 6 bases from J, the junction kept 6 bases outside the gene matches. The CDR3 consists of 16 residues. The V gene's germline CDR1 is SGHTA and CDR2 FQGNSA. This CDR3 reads CASSLVAGGPRDTQYF. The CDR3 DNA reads TGTGCCAGCAGCTTAGTAGCGGGAGGGCCAAGGGATACGCAGTATTTT.

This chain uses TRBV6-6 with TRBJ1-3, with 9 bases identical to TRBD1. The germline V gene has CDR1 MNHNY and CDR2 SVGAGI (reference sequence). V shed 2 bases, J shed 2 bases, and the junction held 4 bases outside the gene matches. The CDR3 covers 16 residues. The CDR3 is CASSYARQGAGNTIYF. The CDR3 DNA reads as TGTGCCAGCAGTTACGCCAGACAGGGGGCTGGAAACACCATATATTTT.

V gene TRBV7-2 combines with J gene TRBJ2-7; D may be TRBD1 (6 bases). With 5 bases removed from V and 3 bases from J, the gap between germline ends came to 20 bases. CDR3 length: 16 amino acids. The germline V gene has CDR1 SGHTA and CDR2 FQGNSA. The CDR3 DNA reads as TGTGCCAGCAGCGGCAAGGGTGGGACAAGGCACTACGAGCAGTACTTC. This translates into CASSGKGGTRHYEQYF.

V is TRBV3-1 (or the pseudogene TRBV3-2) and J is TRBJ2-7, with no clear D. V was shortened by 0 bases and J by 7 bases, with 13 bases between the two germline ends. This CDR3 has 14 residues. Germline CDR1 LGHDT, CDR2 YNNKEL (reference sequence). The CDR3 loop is CASSQDWRFGEQYF. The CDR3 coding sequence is TGTGCCAGCAGCCAAGATTGGCGTTTCGGGGAGCAGTACTTC.

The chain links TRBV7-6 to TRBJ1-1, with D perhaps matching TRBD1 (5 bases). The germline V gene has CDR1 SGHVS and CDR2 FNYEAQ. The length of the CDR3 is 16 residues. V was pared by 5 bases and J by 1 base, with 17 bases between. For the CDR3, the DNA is TGTGCCAGCAGCCAGAGACGGGGAGGACAGAACACTGAAGCTTTCTTT. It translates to CASSQRRGGQNTEAFF. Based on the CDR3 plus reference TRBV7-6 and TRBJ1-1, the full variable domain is GAGVSQSPRYKVTKRGQDVALRCDPISGHVSLYWYRQALGQGPEFLTYFNYEAQQDKSGLPNDRFSAERPEGSISTLTIQRTEQRDSAMYRCASSQRRGGQNTEAFFGQGTRLTVV.

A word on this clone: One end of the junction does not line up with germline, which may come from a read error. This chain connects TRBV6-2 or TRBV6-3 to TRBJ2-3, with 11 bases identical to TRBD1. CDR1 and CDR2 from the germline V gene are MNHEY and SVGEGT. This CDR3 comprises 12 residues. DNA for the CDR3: TGTGCCAGCAGTTACTGGACAGGGGGCGCGAATTTT. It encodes CASSYWTGGANF.

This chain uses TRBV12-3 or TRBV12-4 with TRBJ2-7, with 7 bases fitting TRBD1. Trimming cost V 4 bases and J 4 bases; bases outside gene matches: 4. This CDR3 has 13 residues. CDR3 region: CASSSGGQYEQYF. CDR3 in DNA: TGTGCCAGCAGTTCAGGGGGTCAATACGAGCAGTACTTC.

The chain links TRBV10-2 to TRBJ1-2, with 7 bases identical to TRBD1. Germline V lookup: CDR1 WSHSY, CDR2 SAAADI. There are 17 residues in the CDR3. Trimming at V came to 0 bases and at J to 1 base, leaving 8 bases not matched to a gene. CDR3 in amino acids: CASSESRSSGGNYGYTF. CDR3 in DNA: TGCGCCAGCAGTGAGTCGAGGTCGTCAGGGGGTAACTATGGCTACACCTTC.

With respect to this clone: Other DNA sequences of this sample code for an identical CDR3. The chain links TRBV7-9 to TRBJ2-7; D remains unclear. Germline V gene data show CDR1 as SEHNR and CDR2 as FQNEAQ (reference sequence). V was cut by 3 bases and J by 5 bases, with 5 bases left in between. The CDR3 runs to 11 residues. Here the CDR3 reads CASSFRDEQYF. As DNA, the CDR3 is TGTGCCAGCAGCTTTAGAGACGAGCAGTACTTC. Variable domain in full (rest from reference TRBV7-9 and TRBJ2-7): DTGVSQNPRHKITKRGQNVTFRCDPISEHNRLYWYRQTLGQGPEFLTYFQNEAQLEKSRLLSDRFSAERPKGSFSTLEIQRTEQGDSAMYLCASSFRDEQYFGPGTRLTVT.

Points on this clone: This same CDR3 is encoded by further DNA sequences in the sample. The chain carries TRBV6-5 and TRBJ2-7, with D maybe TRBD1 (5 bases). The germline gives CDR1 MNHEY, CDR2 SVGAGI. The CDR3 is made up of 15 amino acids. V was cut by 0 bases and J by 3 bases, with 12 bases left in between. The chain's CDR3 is CASSYSGQGIYEQYF. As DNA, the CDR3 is TGTGCCAGCAGTTACTCGGGGCAGGGAATCTACGAGCAGTACTTC.

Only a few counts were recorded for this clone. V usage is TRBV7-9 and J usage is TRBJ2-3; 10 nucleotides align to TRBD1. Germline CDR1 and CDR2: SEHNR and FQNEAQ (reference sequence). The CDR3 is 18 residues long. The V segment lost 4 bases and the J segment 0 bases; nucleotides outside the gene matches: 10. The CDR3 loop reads CASSSTVGQGTSTDTQYF. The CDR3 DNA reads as TGTGCCAGCAGCTCAACCGTGGGACAGGGGACTAGCACAGATACGCAGTATTTT.

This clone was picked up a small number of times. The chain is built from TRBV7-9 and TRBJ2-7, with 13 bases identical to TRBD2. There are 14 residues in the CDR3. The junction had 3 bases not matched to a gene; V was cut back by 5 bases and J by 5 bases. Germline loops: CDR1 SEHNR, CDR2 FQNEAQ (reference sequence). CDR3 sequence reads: CASSPGLAGNEQYF. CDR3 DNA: TGTGCCAGCAGCCCGGGACTAGCGGGAAACGAGCAGTACTTC.

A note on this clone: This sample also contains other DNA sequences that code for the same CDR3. This CDR3 reads CASSLLAGEGNEQFF. The CDR3 region has the DNA TGTGCCAGCAGCCTACTAGCGGGGGAAGGTAATGAGCAGTTCTTC. The chain recombines TRBV2 with TRBJ2-1, with 11 positions matching TRBD2. V shed 6 bases and J 7 bases; nucleotides not matched to a gene: 8. Germline V CDR1 and CDR2: SNHLY, FYNNEI. CDR3 length equals 15 residues.

The chain's CDR3 is CASSHRGKAEAFF. The CDR3 DNA follows: TGTGCCAGCAGCCACCGGGGGAAGGCTGAAGCTTTCTTT. The V call is TRBV7-2, the J call TRBJ1-1; a weak D match, TRBD1 (5 bases). V was clipped by 5 bases and J by 6 bases, with 13 bases between them. The length of the CDR3 is 13 residues. Germline lookup yields CDR1 SGHTA and CDR2 FQGNSA.

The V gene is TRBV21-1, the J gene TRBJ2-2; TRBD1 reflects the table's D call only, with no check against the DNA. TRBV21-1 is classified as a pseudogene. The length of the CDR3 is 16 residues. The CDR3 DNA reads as TGTGCCAGCATGGGCGCAGGACAGTCGAACACCGGGGAGCTGTTTTTT. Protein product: CASMGAGQSNTGELFF.

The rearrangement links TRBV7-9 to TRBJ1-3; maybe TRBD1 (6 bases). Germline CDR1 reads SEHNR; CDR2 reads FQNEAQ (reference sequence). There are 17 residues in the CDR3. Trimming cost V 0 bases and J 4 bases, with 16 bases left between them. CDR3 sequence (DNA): TGTGCCAGCAGCTTAGCGCATGGGGGCGCGGAGGGAAACACCATATATTTT. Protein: CASSLAHGGAEGNTIYF.

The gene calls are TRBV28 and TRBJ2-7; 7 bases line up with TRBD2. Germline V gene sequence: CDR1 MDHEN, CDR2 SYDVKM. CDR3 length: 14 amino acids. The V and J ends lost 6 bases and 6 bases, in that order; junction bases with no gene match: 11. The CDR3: CASSPPGREREQYF. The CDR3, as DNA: TGTGCCAGCAGCCCCCCGGGGCGGGAGCGCGAGCAGTACTTC.

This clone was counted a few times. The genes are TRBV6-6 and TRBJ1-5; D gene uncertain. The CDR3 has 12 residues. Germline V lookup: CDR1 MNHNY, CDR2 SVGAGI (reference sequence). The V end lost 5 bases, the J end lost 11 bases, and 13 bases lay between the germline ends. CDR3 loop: CASSPEGRAQHF. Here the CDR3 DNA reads TGTGCCAGCAGTCCCGAGGGTAGAGCCCAGCATTTT.

This chain's CDR3 is CAIRRDGLNQPQHF. The CDR3 DNA reads as TGTGCCATCAGGCGGGACGGACTCAATCAGCCCCAGCATTTT. The chain is built from TRBV10-3 and TRBJ1-5; D may be TRBD1 (5 bases). Trimming removed 6 bases from V and 3 bases from J, with 12 bases in between. This CDR3 has 14 amino acids. CDR1 ENHRY and CDR2 SYGVKD come from the germline V gene.

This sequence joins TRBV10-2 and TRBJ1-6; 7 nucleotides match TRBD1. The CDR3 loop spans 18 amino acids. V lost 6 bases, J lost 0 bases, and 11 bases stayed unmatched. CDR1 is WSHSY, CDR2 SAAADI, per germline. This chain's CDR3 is CASSLRTGSSSYNSPLHF. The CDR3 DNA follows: TGCGCCAGCAGCTTGCGGACAGGATCTAGCTCCTATAATTCACCCCTCCACTTT.

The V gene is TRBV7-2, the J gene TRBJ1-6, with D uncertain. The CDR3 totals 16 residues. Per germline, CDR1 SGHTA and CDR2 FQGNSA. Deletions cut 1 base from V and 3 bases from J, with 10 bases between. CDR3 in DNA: TGTGCCAGCAGCTTAGTTAGAGTCAACTATAATTCACCCCTCCACTTT. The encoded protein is CASSLVRVNYNSPLHF.

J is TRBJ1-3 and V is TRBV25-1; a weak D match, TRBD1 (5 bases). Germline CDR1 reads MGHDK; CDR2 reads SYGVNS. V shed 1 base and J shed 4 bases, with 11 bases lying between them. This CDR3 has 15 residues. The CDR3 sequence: CASSESRAAGNTIYF. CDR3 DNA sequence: TGTGCCAGCAGTGAATCCAGGGCAGCCGGAAACACCATATATTTT.

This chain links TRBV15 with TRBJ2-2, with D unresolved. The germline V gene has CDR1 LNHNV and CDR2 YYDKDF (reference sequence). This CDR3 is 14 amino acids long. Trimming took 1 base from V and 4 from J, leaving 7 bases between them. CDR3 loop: CATSRGGSTGELFF. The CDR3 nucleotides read TGTGCCACCAGCAGAGGAGGAAGCACCGGGGAGCTGTTTTTT.

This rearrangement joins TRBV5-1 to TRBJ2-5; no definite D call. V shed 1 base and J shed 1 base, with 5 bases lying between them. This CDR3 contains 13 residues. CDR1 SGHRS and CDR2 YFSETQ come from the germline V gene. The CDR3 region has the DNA TGCGCCAGCAGCTTGACTGTCCAAGAGACCCAGTACTTC. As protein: CASSLTVQETQYF.

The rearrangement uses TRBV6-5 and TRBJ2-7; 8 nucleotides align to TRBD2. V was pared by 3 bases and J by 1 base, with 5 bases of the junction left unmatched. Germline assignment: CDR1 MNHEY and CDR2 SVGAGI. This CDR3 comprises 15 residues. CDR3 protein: CASSYGAGGSYEQYF. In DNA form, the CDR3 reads TGTGCCAGCAGTTATGGGGCGGGAGGATCCTACGAGCAGTACTTC.